This T cell receptor (beta chain) comes out of a study of spatial heterogeneity in lung cancer. The wider study: Matched bulk RNA-seq yielded a T cell transcriptional module score. Counts of TCR transcripts in tumor regions correlated strongly with that score.

TCRdb analysed the 5' RACE reads with MiXCR anew, one entry per CDR3 protein. In the table there are about 100,000 distinct CDR3 sequences, 4.4% of which are singletons. The sample's time point: sample taken at primary tumor resection. Study outcomes and limitations: Tumor mutation counts were tracked by expanded intratumoral alpha and beta TCR counts. Alpha chain coverage of tumor T cells was estimated at 6.5% to 7.5%, and beta chain coverage at 13% to 15%.

Details on this clonotype: Its specificity is not known.

The receptor was isolated from a male donor with early-stage non-small cell lung cancer. This specimen was lung tumor tissue, taken at surgery.

The CDR3 DNA follows: TGTGCCAGTAGTATATTACAACGGGAGAAGCAGTTCTTC. It is translated as CASSILQREKQFF. This chain links TRBV19 with TRBJ2-1; maybe TRBD2 (6 bases). Germline CDR1 LNHDA, CDR2 SQIVND (reference sequence). The CDR3 length is 13 residues. Trimming removed 2 bases from V and 11 bases from J, with 13 bases in between.